This TCR beta chain was retrieved from a study of beta chain features in type 1 diabetes. Turning to the study itself: The patients were much like the healthy donors in age, gender and cell yields. Examination covered almost 110,000,000 sorted cells spanning all samples.

Isolated RNA was reverse transcribed in full, so expressed TCRB transcripts were sequenced. The repertoire was sequenced with immunoSEQ multiplex PCR; TCRdb's copy has only in-frame clones and lacks some. The sample lists 300,000 to 350,000 clones, less than 20% occurring once. V shed 8 bases, J shed 5 bases, and the junction held 12 bases outside the gene matches. Germline V lookup: CDR1 MDHEN, CDR2 SYDVKM. This CDR3 is 16 amino acids long. The TCR was taken from a woman aged 18-29 years in good health. What was sequenced was naive CD4+ T cells from blood. The chain uses TRBV28 and TRBJ1-5, with 10 bases aligning to TRBD1. The chain's CDR3 is CASGKRQGARHQPQHF. CDR3 DNA: TGTGCCAGCGGCAAAAGACAGGGGGCCCGTCATCAGCCCCAGCATTTT.